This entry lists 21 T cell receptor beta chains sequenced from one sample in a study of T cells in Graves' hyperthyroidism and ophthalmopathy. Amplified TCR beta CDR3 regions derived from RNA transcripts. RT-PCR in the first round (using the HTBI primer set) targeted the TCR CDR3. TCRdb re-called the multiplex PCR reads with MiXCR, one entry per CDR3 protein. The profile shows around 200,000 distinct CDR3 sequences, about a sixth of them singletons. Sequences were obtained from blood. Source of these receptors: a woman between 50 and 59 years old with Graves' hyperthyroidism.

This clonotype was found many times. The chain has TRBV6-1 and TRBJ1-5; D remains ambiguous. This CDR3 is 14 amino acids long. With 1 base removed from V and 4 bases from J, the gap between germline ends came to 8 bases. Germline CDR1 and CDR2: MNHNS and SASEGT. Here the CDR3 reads CASSEGVRNQPQHF. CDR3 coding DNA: TGTGCCAGCAGTGAAGGTGTCAGAAATCAGCCCCAGCATTTT.

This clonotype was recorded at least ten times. CDR3 in amino acids: CASRTSTQETQYF. The DNA of the CDR3 is TGTGCCAGCAGAACTAGCACCCAAGAGACCCAGTACTTC. The chain carries TRBV27 and TRBJ2-5; TRBD2 is a possible D gene (6 bases). Trimming cost V 6 bases and J 1 base, with 9 bases left between them. The CDR3 has 13 residues. The germline V gene has CDR1 MNHEY and CDR2 SMNVEV (reference sequence).

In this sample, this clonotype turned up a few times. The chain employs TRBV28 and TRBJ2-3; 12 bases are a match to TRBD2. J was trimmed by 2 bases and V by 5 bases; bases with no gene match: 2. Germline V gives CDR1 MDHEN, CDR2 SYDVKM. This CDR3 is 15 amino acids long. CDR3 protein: CASSASGGATDTQYF. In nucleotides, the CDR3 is TGTGCCAGCAGTGCTAGCGGGGGGGCCACAGATACGCAGTATTTT.

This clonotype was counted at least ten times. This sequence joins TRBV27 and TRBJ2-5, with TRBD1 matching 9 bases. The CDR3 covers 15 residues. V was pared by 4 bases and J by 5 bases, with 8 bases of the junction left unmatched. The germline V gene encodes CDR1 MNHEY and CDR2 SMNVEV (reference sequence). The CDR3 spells CASSYMTGGIETQYF. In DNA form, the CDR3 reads TGTGCCAGCAGTTACATGACAGGGGGAATCGAGACCCAGTACTTC.

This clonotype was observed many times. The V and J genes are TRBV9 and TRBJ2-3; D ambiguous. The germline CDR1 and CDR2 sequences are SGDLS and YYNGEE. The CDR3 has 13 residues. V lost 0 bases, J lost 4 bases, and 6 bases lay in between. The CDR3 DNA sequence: TGTGCCAGCAGCGTAGGTGGTTCAGATACGCAGTATTTT. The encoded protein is CASSVGGSDTQYF. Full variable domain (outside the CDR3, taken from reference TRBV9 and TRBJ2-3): DSGVTQTPKHLITATGQRVTLRCSPRSGDLSVYWYQQSLDQGLQFLIQYYNGEERAKGNILERFSAQQFPDLHSELNLSSLELGDSALYFCASSVGGSDTQYFGPGTRLTVL.

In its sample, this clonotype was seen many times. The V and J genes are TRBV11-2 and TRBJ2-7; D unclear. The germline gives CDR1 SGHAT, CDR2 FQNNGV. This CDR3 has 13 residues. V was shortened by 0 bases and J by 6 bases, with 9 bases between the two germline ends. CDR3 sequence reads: CASSLEVYREQYF. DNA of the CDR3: TGTGCCAGCAGCTTAGAAGTGTATCGCGAGCAGTACTTC.

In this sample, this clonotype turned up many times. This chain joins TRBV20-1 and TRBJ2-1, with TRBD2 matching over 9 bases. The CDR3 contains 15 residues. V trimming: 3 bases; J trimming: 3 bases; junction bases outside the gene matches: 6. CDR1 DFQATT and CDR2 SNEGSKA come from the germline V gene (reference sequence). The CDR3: CSARLAGVDYNEQFF. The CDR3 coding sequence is TGCAGTGCTAGGTTAGCGGGGGTAGACTACAATGAGCAGTTCTTC.

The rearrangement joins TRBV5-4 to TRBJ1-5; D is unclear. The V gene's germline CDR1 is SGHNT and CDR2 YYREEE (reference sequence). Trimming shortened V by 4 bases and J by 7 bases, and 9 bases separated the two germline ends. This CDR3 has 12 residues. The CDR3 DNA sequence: TGTGCCAGCAGCATTGAGGGCCAGCCCCAGCATTTT. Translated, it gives CASSIEGQPQHF.

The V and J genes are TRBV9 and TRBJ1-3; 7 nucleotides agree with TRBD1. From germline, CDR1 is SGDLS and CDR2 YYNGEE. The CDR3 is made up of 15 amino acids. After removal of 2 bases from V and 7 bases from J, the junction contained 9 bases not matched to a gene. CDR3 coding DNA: TGTGCCAGCAGCGTCAGGACAGGAACCAGGAACACCATATATTTT. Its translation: CASSVRTGTRNTIYF.

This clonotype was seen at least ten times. CDR3 bases: TGTGCCATCAGCAGGGACAGCAACTATGGCTACACCTTC. Protein sequence: CAISRDSNYGYTF. This chain uses TRBV10-3 with TRBJ1-2; 7 nucleotides align to TRBD1. Germline CDR1 ENHRY, CDR2 SYGVKD. The CDR3 sequence is 13 residues long. The J segment lost 2 bases and the V segment lost 6 bases, leaving 3 bases of the junction unmatched.

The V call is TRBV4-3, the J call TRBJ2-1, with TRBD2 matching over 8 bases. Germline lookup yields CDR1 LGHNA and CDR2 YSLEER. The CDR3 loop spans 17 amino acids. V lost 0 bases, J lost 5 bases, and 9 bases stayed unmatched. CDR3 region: CASSQDRWVAGNNEQFF. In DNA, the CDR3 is TGCGCCAGCAGCCAAGATCGGTGGGTAGCGGGAAACAATGAGCAGTTCTTC.

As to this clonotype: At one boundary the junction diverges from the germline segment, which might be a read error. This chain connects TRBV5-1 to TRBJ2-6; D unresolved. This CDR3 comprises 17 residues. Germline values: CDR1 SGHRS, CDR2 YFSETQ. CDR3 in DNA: TGCACCAGCACTTTGGGCTTGCGCAGCTCTGGGGCCAACGTCCTGACTTTC. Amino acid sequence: CTSTLGLRSSGANVLTF.

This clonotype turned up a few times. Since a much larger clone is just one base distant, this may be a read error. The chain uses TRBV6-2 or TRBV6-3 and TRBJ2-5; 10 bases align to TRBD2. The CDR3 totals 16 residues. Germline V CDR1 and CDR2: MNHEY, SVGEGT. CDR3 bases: TGTGCCAGCAGTTACTCCACTAGCGGGGAGGCGGAGACCCTGTACTTC. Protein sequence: CASSYSTSGEAETLYF.

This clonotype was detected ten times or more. The DNA for the CDR3 is TGTGCCAGCAGCAAGGGGACAAACTATGGCTACACCTTC. Amino acid sequence: CASSKGTNYGYTF. The chain has TRBV12-3 or TRBV12-4 and TRBJ1-2, with D tentatively TRBD1 (6 bases). CDR3 length equals 13 residues. V was shortened by 6 bases and J by 2 bases, with 10 bases between the two germline ends.

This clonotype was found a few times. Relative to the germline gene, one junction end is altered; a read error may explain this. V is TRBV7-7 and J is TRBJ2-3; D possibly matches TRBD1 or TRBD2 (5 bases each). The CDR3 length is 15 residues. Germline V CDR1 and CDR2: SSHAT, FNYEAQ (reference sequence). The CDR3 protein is CASSPGPLPGDTQYF. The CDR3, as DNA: TGTGCTAGCAGCCCGGGACCCCTCCCGGGTGATACGCAGTATTTT.

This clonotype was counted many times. CDR3 residues: CSARQGGGTEAFF. CDR3 nucleotide sequence: TGCAGTGCCAGACAGGGTGGAGGCACTGAAGCTTTCTTT. This sequence joins TRBV20-1 and TRBJ1-1, with 7 bases identical to TRBD1. CDR1 and CDR2 (germline): DFQATT, SNEGSKA (reference sequence). The V segment lost 6 bases and the J segment 4 bases; nucleotides outside the gene matches: 8. The CDR3 runs 13 residues.

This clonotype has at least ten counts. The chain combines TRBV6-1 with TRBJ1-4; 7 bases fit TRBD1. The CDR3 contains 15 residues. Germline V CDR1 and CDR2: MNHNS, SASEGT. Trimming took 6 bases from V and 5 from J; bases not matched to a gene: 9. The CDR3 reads CASSLTGAANEKLFF. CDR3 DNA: TGTGCCAGCAGCTTAACAGGGGCGGCGAATGAAAAACTGTTTTTT.

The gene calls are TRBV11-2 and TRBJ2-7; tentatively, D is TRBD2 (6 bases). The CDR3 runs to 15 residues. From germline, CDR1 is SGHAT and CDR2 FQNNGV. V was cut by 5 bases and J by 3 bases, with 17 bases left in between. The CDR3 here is CASSVSGVALYEQYF. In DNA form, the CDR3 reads TGTGCCAGCAGCGTTAGCGGAGTTGCTCTCTACGAGCAGTACTTC.

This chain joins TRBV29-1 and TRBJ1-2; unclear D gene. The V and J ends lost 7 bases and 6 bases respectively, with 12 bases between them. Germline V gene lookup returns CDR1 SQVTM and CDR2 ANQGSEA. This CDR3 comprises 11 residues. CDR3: CSGQLSHGYTF. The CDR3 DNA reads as TGCAGCGGTCAGTTGTCGCATGGCTACACCTTC. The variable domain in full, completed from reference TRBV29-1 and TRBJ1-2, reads SAVISQKPSRDICQRGTSLTIQCQVDSQVTMMFWYRQQPGQSLTLIATANQGSEATYESGFVIDKFPISRPNLTFSTLTVSNMSPEDSSIYLCSGQLSHGYTFGSGTRLTVV.

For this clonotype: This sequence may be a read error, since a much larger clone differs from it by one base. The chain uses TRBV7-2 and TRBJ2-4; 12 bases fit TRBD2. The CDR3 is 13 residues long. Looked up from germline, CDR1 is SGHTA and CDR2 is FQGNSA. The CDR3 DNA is TGCGCCTCTAGCGGGGGGGCCAAAAGCATTCAGTACTTC. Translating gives CASSGGAKSIQYF.

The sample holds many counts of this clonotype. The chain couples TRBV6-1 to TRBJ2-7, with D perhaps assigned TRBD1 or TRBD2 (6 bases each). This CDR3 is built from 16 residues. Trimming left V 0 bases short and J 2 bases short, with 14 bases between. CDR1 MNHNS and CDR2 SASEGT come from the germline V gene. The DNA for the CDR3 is TGTGCCAGCAGTGAAGCGTTCGGGGGCCTGACCTACGAGCAGTACTTC. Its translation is CASSEAFGGLTYEQYF.